The 25 T cell receptor beta chains below come from one sample, sequenced in a study of sequential checkpoint blockade in melanoma. Treatment noted: randomized to nivolumab then ipilimumab (arm A) or the reverse (arm B). Here immunoSEQ multiplex PCR was the method, and the copy in TCRdb shows in-frame clones only, minus some. The profile shows 20,000 or so clones, around 80% of them singletons. This sample comprised CD8+ T cells sorted from blood (inferred from file names), obtained from a patient given nivolumab and ipilimumab in sequence. Source of these receptors: a human donor with melanoma.

As DNA, the CDR3 is TGTGCCAGCAGTGAAAAGGGACAGGAATACGAGCAGTACTTC. This encodes CASSEKGQEYEQYF. The V call is TRBV28, the J call TRBJ2-7, with 8 positions matching TRBD1. The V segment lost 5 bases and the J segment 4 bases; nucleotides outside the gene matches: 7. This CDR3 has 14 amino acids. The germline V gene has CDR1 MDHEN and CDR2 SYDVKM.

This clone was seen more than once but under ten times. V usage is TRBV13 and J usage is TRBJ2-2, with TRBD1 as a possible D gene (6 bases). Germline CDR1 reads PRHDT; CDR2 reads FYEKMQ (reference sequence). The germline V and J ends were trimmed by 5 bases and 5 bases, with 21 bases remaining between them. The CDR3 is 17 amino acids. CDR3 in amino acids: CASSPGQLLGRTGELFF. For the CDR3, the DNA is TGTGCCAGCAGCCCTGGACAGCTGCTGGGAAGGACCGGGGAGCTGTTTTTT.

The chain links TRBV5-1 to TRBJ1-1; D is unresolved. The V and J ends lost 5 bases and 1 base respectively, with 6 bases between them. Germline V gene lookup returns CDR1 SGHRS and CDR2 YFSETQ. The CDR3 totals 12 residues. The chain's CDR3 is CASSHRNTEAFF. CDR3 DNA sequence: TGCGCCAGCAGTCACAGGAACACTGAAGCTTTCTTT.

The genes are TRBV7-9 and TRBJ2-7, with D tentatively TRBD2 (6 bases). Germline CDR1 SEHNR, CDR2 FQNEAQ (reference sequence). The V and J ends lost 3 bases and 6 bases respectively, with 9 bases between them. The CDR3 is 12 amino acids. The CDR3 is CASSLGTLEQYF. Here the CDR3 DNA reads TGTGCCAGCAGCTTGGGGACTCTCGAGCAGTACTTC.

The V gene is TRBV11-2, the J gene TRBJ1-3, with TRBD1 as a possible D gene (6 bases). The V and J ends lost 7 bases and 6 bases respectively, with 22 bases between them. Germline assignment: CDR1 SGHAT and CDR2 FQNNGV. The CDR3 spans 16 residues. The CDR3 region is CASTQLTGQRINTIYF. CDR3 DNA: TGTGCCAGCACCCAACTGACAGGCCAAAGAATAAACACCATATATTTT.

This chain uses TRBV6-4 with TRBJ1-2; no clear D gene. CDR1 and CDR2 from the germline V gene are MRHNA and SNTAGT. There are 13 residues in the CDR3. The CDR3: CATSPVRNYGYTF. Here the CDR3 DNA reads TGTGCTACCTCGCCGGTGCGAAACTATGGCTACACCTTC.

The rearrangement links TRBV7-9 to TRBJ2-7; D uncertain. Trimming stripped 1 base from V and 2 bases from J, with 12 bases between. CDR3 length: 15 residues. CDR1 is SEHNR, CDR2 FQNEAQ, per germline (reference sequence). In DNA form, the CDR3 reads TGTGCCAGCAGCTTAGGGTCGAGCCTTCCCTACGAGCAGTACTTC. It codes for CASSLGSSLPYEQYF. The whole variable domain, remainder taken from reference TRBV7-9 and TRBJ2-7, is DTGVSQNPRHKITKRGQNVTFRCDPISEHNRLYWYRQTLGQGPEFLTYFQNEAQLEKSRLLSDRFSAERPKGSFSTLEIQRTEQGDSAMYLCASSLGSSLPYEQYFGPGTRLTVT.

This chain uses TRBV7-9 with TRBJ1-2; D is ambiguous. Trimming stripped 1 base from V and 4 bases from J, with 7 bases between. This CDR3 is built from 13 residues. Per the germline V gene, CDR1 is SEHNR and CDR2 is FQNEAQ (reference sequence). DNA for the CDR3: TGTGCCAGCAGCTTAGGAGTCGGCTATGGCTACACCTTC. Protein sequence: CASSLGVGYGYTF.

This chain uses TRBV7-9 with TRBJ2-2, with a tentative D call TRBD2 (5 bases). CDR1 and CDR2 from the germline V gene are SEHNR and FQNEAQ (reference sequence). The ends were cut back, 5 bases at V and 4 bases at J, with 11 bases in the middle. The length of the CDR3 is 14 residues. This CDR3 reads CASSPLEGTGELFF. The CDR3, as DNA: TGTGCCAGCAGCCCACTAGAAGGCACCGGGGAGCTGTTTTTT.

The rearrangement joins TRBV11-2 to TRBJ2-1, with D unclear. The V gene lost 0 bases and the J gene lost 7 bases, with 10 bases spanning the gap. This CDR3 is 14 amino acids long. Per the germline V gene, CDR1 is SGHAT and CDR2 is FQNNGV. CDR3 sequence (DNA): TGTGCCAGCAGCTTAGAACCAGGTGGGAATGAGCAGTTCTTC. Translated: CASSLEPGGNEQFF.

This clone was seen just once. The chain combines TRBV5-1 with TRBJ1-2, with 7 bases aligning to TRBD1. CDR1 is SGHRS and CDR2 is YFSETQ in the germline V gene. The CDR3 spans 15 residues. Losses at the gene ends were 1 base for V and 0 bases for J; bases not matched to a gene: 3. CDR3 nucleotides: TGCGCCAGCAGCTTGTACCAGGGGGCTAACTATGGCTACACCTTC. It is translated as CASSLYQGANYGYTF.

This chain uses TRBV28 with TRBJ2-1, with 9 positions matching TRBD1. The CDR3 totals 16 residues. Germline V CDR1 and CDR2: MDHEN, SYDVKM. Losses at the gene ends were 2 bases for V and 1 base for J; bases not matched to a gene: 3. The CDR3 spells CASSLEGTGSYNEQFF. The CDR3 DNA sequence: TGTGCCAGCAGTTTAGAAGGGACAGGGTCCTACAATGAGCAGTTCTTC.

The gene calls are TRBV13 and TRBJ2-7; TRBD1 matches at 9 bases. The germline gives CDR1 PRHDT, CDR2 FYEKMQ (reference sequence). The ends lost 3 bases at V and 6 bases at J; junction bases unmatched: 3. This CDR3 has 13 amino acids. CDR3 residues: CASSLDRGAEQYF. The CDR3 DNA reads TGTGCCAGCAGCTTGGACAGGGGAGCCGAGCAGTACTTC. The full variable domain, with the rest looked up from reference TRBV13 and TRBJ2-7, is AAGVIQSPRHLIKEKRETATLKCYPIPRHDTVYWYQQGPGQDPQFLISFYEKMQSDKGSIPDRFSAQQFSDYHSELNMSSLELGDSALYFCASSLDRGAEQYFGPGTRLTVT.

There are a few counts of this clone. The rearrangement links TRBV23-1 to TRBJ1-4, with D hard to call. TRBV23-1 is designated an ORF whose function remains uncertain. V gave up 8 bases and J gave up 7 bases, with 8 bases separating them. The CDR3 sequence is 11 residues long. The CDR3 region is CASLPGEKLFF. The DNA of the CDR3 is TGCGCCAGCCTCCCCGGTGAAAAACTGTTTTTT.

The sample holds a few counts of this clone. V is TRBV7-9 and J is TRBJ1-2; 9 nucleotides align to TRBD1. This CDR3 has 13 amino acids. CDR1 and CDR2 from the germline V gene are SEHNR and FQNEAQ (reference sequence). Losses at the gene ends were 6 bases for V and 6 bases for J; bases not matched to a gene: 5. The CDR3 coding sequence is TGTGCCAGCAGACTCGGGACAGGGCATGGCTACACCTTC. Its translation is CASRLGTGHGYTF.

Remarks on this clone: Here the CDR3 omits its conserved ending phenylalanine or tryptophan, so a read error is the likely source. It is unclear where the CDR3 begins or ends on the DNA, so no DNA is shown, and the CDR3 is as TCRdb lists it. The CDR3 reads CASSLNGLHQFS. J is TRBJ1-1 and V is TRBV5-6. The length of the CDR3 is 12 amino acids, counting both ends. Germline values: CDR1 SGHDT, CDR2 YYEEEE.

The chain recombines TRBV6-5 with TRBJ1-2, with TRBD1 matching 7 bases. Trimming at V came to 6 bases and at J to 5 bases, leaving 9 bases not matched to a gene. CDR3 length: 14 amino acids. Germline lookup yields CDR1 MNHEY and CDR2 SVGAGI. The CDR3 sequence is CASRIGTESYGYTF. CDR3 coding DNA: TGTGCCAGCAGGATCGGGACAGAGTCGTATGGCTACACCTTC.

The rearrangement links TRBV13 to TRBJ2-7, with TRBD1 as a possible D gene (6 bases). Germline CDR1 is PRHDT and CDR2 is FYEKMQ (reference sequence). The CDR3 has 15 amino acids. The V gene lost 3 bases and the J gene lost 2 bases, with 14 bases spanning the gap. CDR3 DNA: TGTGCCAGCAGCTTTGTTACAGGGTTTACCTACGAGCAGTACTTC. It translates to CASSFVTGFTYEQYF.

The chain links TRBV7-9 to TRBJ1-1; D remains unclear. Trimming pared 5 bases from V and 4 bases from J, leaving 17 bases between. Germline CDR1 is SEHNR and CDR2 is FQNEAQ (reference sequence). The CDR3 is made up of 15 amino acids. The CDR3 DNA follows: TGTGCCAGCAGCCCCTTTAAGGACTTAGTCACTGAAGCTTTCTTT. This translates into CASSPFKDLVTEAFF.

V and J are TRBV15 and TRBJ1-4, with TRBD1 as a possible D gene (5 bases). V dropped 0 bases and J dropped 5 bases, with 10 bases sitting between them. Germline V gene lookup returns CDR1 LNHNV and CDR2 YYDKDF (reference sequence). The CDR3 covers 15 residues. The chain's CDR3 is CATSRERSGNEKLFF. The CDR3 DNA is TGTGCCACCAGCAGAGAGCGGTCAGGGAATGAAAAACTGTTTTTT.

The chain is built from TRBV7-9 and TRBJ2-2; the D gene is possibly TRBD2 (8 bases). V was trimmed by 5 bases and J by 8 bases, leaving 18 bases between them. Germline values: CDR1 SEHNR, CDR2 FQNEAQ (reference sequence). CDR3 size: 15 residues. This CDR3 reads CASSGGQREMGELFF. DNA for the CDR3: TGTGCCAGCAGCGGGGGACAGCGGGAGATGGGGGAGCTGTTTTTT.

The gene calls are TRBV28 and TRBJ2-7; 9 bases align to TRBD1. With V trimmed by 3 bases and J by 3 bases, 3 bases remained unmatched. The CDR3 has 14 amino acids. Germline-derived CDR1 and CDR2 are MDHEN and SYDVKM. The CDR3 loop is CASSFQTGGYEQYF. The CDR3, as DNA: TGTGCCAGCAGTTTCCAGACAGGGGGCTACGAGCAGTACTTC.

This clone has a single count. The J gene is TRBJ1-2, the V gene TRBV14, with D maybe TRBD1 (6 bases). V was clipped by 5 bases and J by 2 bases, with 15 bases between them. The CDR3 sequence is 15 residues long. CDR1 and CDR2 from the germline V gene are SGHDN and FVKESK. In DNA, the CDR3 is TGTGCCAGCAGCGTACAGGGTTCTGGGAACTATGGCTACACCTTC. It specifies CASSVQGSGNYGYTF.

The rearrangement joins TRBV5-1 to TRBJ1-1; 10 bases agree with TRBD1. CDR1 is SGHRS, CDR2 YFSETQ, per germline. This CDR3 has 14 residues. Trimming at V came to 5 bases and at J to 1 base, leaving 2 bases not matched to a gene. This chain's CDR3 is CASRGTGANTEAFF. In DNA form, the CDR3 reads TGCGCCAGCAGAGGGACAGGGGCGAACACTGAAGCTTTCTTT.

The CDR3 DNA follows: TGTGCCAGTAGTATATCCGACAGCCCGTACGAGCAGTACTTC. Its translation: CASSISDSPYEQYF. The chain has TRBV19 and TRBJ2-7; perhaps TRBD1 as D (5 bases). The germline V gene encodes CDR1 LNHDA and CDR2 SQIVND (reference sequence). CDR3 length equals 14 residues. Between the trimmed V and J ends, which lost 2 bases and 4 bases, there was a span of 12 bases.